This TCR beta chain was captured by sequencing in a study of vaccination effects on CD4 cells after COVID-19. Antigen-specific CD4+ T cells expanded by the ViraFEST assay with viral peptide pools were then sequenced. The culture ran for 10 days, and then CD4+ T cells were isolated. Participants got two doses of BNT162b2 or mRNA-1273 vaccine. Notes on this clone: Its antigen is unidentified.

Profiled with immunoSEQ multiplex PCR; TCRdb holds only in-frame clones, not every one. The repertoire consists of around 25,000 clones, with about 83% occurring once and the leading ten covering 1.4%. The CDR3 loop spans 15 amino acids. J gave up 7 bases and V 5 bases, and 9 bases lay outside the gene matches. Germline CDR1 reads SGHNT; CDR2 reads YYREEE (reference sequence). Sequencing was performed on CD4+ T cells from PBMCs cultured with HCoV-NL63 spike peptides, taken after COVID-19 vaccination. V gene TRBV5-4 combines with J gene TRBJ2-1; TRBD2 aligns across 10 bases. This sequence originates from a human donor who received a COVID-19 vaccine. Some clones in this sample may be carry-over from other donors' samples. This CDR3 is CASSFRLAGKNEQFF. For the CDR3, the DNA is TGTGCCAGCAGTTTTCGACTAGCGGGTAAGAATGAGCAGTTCTTC.